The T cell receptor (beta chain) under discussion was sequenced for a study of blood T cell repertoires in COVID-19. At the level of the study: Sites across the United States, Italy and Spain contributed samples from acute and convalescent COVID-19. PBMCs, B-cell-depleted T cells, or T cells provided the cDNA or gDNA that made up the material.

Trimming cost V 4 bases and J 1 base; bases outside gene matches: 12. This CDR3 region has 20 residues. Germline V gene data show CDR1 as LNHNV and CDR2 as YYDKDF (reference sequence). The authors' processing: For nucleated cells, counts were estimated from reference gene primer amplification. The assay was immunoSEQ multiplex PCR, and TCRdb's table has in-frame clones only and misses some. V and J calls and clone size are given by that table; D and trimming were obtained from the DNA. This sample has around 140,000 clones, with about 80% found just once. The source is a man in his sixties or seventies who had recovered from COVID-19. This chain connects TRBV15 to TRBJ2-2, with 13 bases that match TRBD2. Sequencing was done on a sample of peripheral blood. The CDR3 protein is CATSKLWTSGGDGNTGELFF. The DNA for the CDR3 is TGTGCCACCAGCAAACTCTGGACTAGCGGGGGCGATGGGAACACCGGGGAGCTGTTTTTT.